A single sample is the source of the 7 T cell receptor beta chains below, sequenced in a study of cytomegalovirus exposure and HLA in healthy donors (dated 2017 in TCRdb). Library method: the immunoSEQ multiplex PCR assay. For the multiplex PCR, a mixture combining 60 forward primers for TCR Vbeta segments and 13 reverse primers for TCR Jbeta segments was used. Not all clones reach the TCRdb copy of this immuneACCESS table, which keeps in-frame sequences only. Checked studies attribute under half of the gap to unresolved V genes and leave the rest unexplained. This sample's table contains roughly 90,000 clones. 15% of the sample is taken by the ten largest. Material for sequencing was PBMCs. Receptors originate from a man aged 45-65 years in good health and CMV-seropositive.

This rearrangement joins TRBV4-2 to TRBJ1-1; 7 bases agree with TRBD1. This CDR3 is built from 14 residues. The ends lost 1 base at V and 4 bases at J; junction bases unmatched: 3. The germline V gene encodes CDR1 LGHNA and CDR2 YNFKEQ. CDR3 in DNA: TGTGCCAGCAGCCAAGGACAGGGAAGCACTGAAGCTTTCTTT. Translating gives CASSQGQGSTEAFF.

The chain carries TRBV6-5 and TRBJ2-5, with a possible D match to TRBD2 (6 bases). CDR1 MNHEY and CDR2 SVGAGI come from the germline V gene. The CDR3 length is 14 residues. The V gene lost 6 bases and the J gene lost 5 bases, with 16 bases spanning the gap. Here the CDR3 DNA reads TGTGCCAGCAGCCCCCTCGGGGGTAGGGAGACCCAGTACTTC. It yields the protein CASSPLGGRETQYF.

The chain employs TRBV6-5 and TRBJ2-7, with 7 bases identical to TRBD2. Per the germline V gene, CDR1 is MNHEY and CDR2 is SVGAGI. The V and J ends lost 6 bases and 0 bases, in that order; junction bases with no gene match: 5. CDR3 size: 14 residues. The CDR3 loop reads CASSKAGPSYEQYV. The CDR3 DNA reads TGTGCCAGCAGCAAAGCGGGGCCCTCCTACGAGCAGTACGTC.

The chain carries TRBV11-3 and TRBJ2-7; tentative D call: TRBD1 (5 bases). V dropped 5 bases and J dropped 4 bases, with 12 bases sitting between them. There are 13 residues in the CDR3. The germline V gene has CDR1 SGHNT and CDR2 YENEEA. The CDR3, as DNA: TGTGCCAGCAGCCTTGGGGCAGGGTACGAGCAGTACTTC. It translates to CASSLGAGYEQYF.

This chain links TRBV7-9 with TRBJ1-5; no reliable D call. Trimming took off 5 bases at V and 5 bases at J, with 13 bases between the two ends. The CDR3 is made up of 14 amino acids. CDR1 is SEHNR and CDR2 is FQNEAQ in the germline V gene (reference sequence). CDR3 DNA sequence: TGTGCCAGCAGCCCACCAGGCGGGGATCAGCCCCAGCATTTT. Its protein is CASSPPGGDQPQHF.

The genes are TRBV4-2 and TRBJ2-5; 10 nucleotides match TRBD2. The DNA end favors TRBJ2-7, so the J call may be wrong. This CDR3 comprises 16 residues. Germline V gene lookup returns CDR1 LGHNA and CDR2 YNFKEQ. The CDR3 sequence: CASSQGVAGGVSEQYF. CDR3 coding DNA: TGTGCCAGCAGCCAAGGTGTAGCGGGAGGCGTGAGCGAGCAGTACTTC.

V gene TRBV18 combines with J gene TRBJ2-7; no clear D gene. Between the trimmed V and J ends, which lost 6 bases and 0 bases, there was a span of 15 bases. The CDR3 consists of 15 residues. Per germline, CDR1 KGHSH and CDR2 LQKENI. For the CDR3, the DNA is TGTGCCAGCTCCCTCACTCTGGGCAGCTCCTACGAGCAGTACTTC. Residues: CASSLTLGSSYEQYF.